This T cell receptor (beta chain) was profiled in a study of T cell responses to AZD1222 COVID-19 vaccine. Study observations and caveats: The donors showed a predominance of white British ancestry and of females, with possible underestimation of clonal diversity. Two doses of AZD1222 preceded a rise in Spike-specific TCR breadth and depth.

Second-dose schedules of about 4 or about 12 weeks were combined. To note about this clone: Antigen specificity is unknown.

Assay used: immunoSEQ multiplex PCR; TCRdb lists only in-frame clones, some missing. The sample includes nearly 110,000 clones, 92% of them seen just once. The CDR3 is 15 amino acids. Germline CDR1 SGHVS, CDR2 FQNEAQ. With V trimmed by 3 bases and J by 4 bases, 3 bases remained unmatched. This receptor was identified in an adult who received the AZD1222 COVID-19 vaccine. J is TRBJ1-6 and V is TRBV7-8; 7 bases are a match to TRBD1. The sequenced sample was peripheral blood, obtained 28 days after the second AZD1222 dose. CDR3 residues: CASSFRDSYNSPLHF. The DNA for the CDR3 is TGTGCCAGCAGCTTCCGGGACAGTTATAATTCACCCCTCCACTTT.